This TCR beta chain was captured in a study of cytomegalovirus exposure and HLA in healthy donors (dated by TCRdb to 2016 to 2017). At the level of the whole study: According to an earlier analysis of around 600 of the donors, about 180 million T cells yielded 117 million unique TCR beta sequences and approximately 280 Gb of sequence data. Approximately 300 gigabases of sequencing data and tens of millions of unique TCR sequences made up an early release that covered nearly 650 HLA-typed donors. The genetic ancestry cluster associated with self-reported Caucasian donors included over 80% of the roughly 400 genotyped donors. The study was designed to test whether signatures of past pathogen exposure could be identified by cataloging public T cell receptors. The study profiled the T cell repertoires of around 700 subjects by immunosequencing and related them to cytomegalovirus serostatus. In addition to the first cohort of roughly 700 subjects, a separate validation cohort of about 120 different subjects was used. To predict cytomegalovirus infection status, the study combined high-throughput TCR immunosequencing, statistical association of individual TCRs with disease status, and machine learning. A later analysis re-analyzed previously published TCR beta repertoires from 666 donors and added high-resolution HLA genotyping to study TCR occurrence patterns. In the later analysis, no new phenotypic data were used to find candidate immune exposures; instead, reliance was placed on TCR beta sequences and their occurrence across donors. In an earlier analysis of around 540 of the donors, high-throughput TCR beta sequencing was used to judge whether each TCR beta V gene segment behaved as functional or pseudogenic. Donor age, sex, ethnicity and CMV serostatus were collected together with the repertoire data. In a later genetic analysis, genome-wide SNP genotypes for about 65% of the roughly 670 donors were used, and that subset was treated as a discovery cohort. Every repertoire in the discovery cohort had been generated on one and the same sequencing platform. HLA typing included class I and class II loci at four-digit resolution. Typing coverage differed by locus: A, B, C, DRB1 and DQB1 were typed in roughly 629-630 donors, DQA1 in roughly 510, DPA1 in around 610, and DPB1 in 400 to 480. About 5 DR-DQ haplotypes were handled as single units for association and clustering, since linkage in the cohort was strong. Among some 410 genotyped donors of the cohort, an average of about 220,000 unique TCR beta nucleotide sequences was sequenced per donor, of which 15% to 20% were non-productive. What the study reported, not specific to this receptor: The authors suggested that the approach could potentially be extended to other disease states and immunological phenotypes. The cohort was sequenced for TCR beta chains only, and without alpha or paired-chain data the features that could be detected were limited. Across donors, most TCR sequences were observed very rarely, whereas some public TCRs were present in many individuals. In an earlier analysis of some 500 of the donors, most TCR beta V segments were observed in productive rearrangements about 87% or about 30% of the time, broadly matching IMGT annotations. Strong co-occurrence of HLA alleles, especially DR and DQ, made assigning TCR associations to individual alleles difficult. A further reported finding was that TCR beta sequences accurately predicted the HLA-A and HLA-B alleles for most subjects in the first cohort. The presence/absence analyses assumed that sequencing depth was roughly uniform across donors, and that assumption may not be true. According to a later analysis, most CMV-associated TCR beta chains appeared to be HLA-restricted, and the HLA associations seemed to be driven largely by CMV exposure. Compared with the roughly 720-donor mean, donors in an Asian-associated ancestry cluster had fewer N-insertions in productive TCRs, according to a later genetic analysis. The study gave a list of 150 to 200 TCR beta chains associated with cytomegalovirus. A later genetic analysis associated a missense DCLRE1C variant with V-gene and J-gene trimming of TCR beta chains, and an independent cohort replicated the association. Correlated functional status among segregating V segments might be attributable to linkage disequilibrium, but an unknown experimental factor could not be ruled out. A later analysis found that HLA-associated TCR beta chains were more clonally expanded and had lower generation probabilities than equally common non-associated chains. The classifier was reported to diagnose cytomegalovirus status with high specificity and sensitivity in both the original cohort and the validation cohort. In vitro tests confirmed that a few of the cytomegalovirus-associated TCR beta chains recognize cytomegalovirus antigens. According to a later analysis, TCR association rates differed among HLA loci, with DRB1 alleles showing the most associated TCRs and HLA-C alleles showing the fewest. Because counts were too low, about 17 rarely observed V segments, including chromosome 9 orphons, were excluded from the earlier analysis of some 590 of the donors. Specific HLA alleles were associated with over 15,000 TCR beta sequences at a false discovery rate of 0.05 in a later analysis. Because some donors lacked HLA typing at each locus, the association tests relied only on the typed subset. For the cohort, immune exposure information was limited to CMV serostatus. According to a later analysis, parvovirus B19, influenza, CMV and Epstein-Barr virus appeared linked to several top co-occurrence clusters. A group of highly shared sequence variants was considered likely to be a technical artifact of the sequencing pipeline.

The library was produced with the immunoSEQ multiplex PCR assay. For the multiplex PCR, a mixture combining 60 forward primers for TCR Vbeta segments and 13 reverse primers for TCR Jbeta segments was used. A multiplex PCR assay on genomic DNA amplified the CDR3 region of rearranged TCR beta genes. The Illumina HiSeq System was used to sequence the amplified TCR beta libraries as 87-base-pair reads. Per the source publication's procedure: Across the roughly 700 repertoires, a later analysis counted tens of millions of unique TCR beta chains, 9.5 million to 13 million of which were shared by at least two donors. Raw reads were error-corrected and collapsed into unique sequences with a nearest-neighbor algorithm that merged closely related sequences to remove PCR and sequencing errors. To assign V, D and J gene segments, CDR3 sequences were aligned to IMGT reference sequences. For a sequence to be retained, a match of at least six nucleotides to both a V gene segment and a J gene segment was required. Rearrangements were classified as productive when the CDR3 lacked stop codons and remained in frame with V and J, and all other rearrangements were classified as non-productive. Following IMGT convention, CDR3 was defined as the stretch from the second conserved V-encoded cysteine up to the conserved J-encoded phenylalanine. In an earlier analysis of approximately 500 of the donors, sequences lacking an unambiguous match to a single V gene segment were excluded. An earlier analysis of several hundred of the donors classified V segments as functional when productive rearrangements were above 56.7% and as segregating when the standard deviation between donors was above 5%. A statistical classification framework was built for diagnosing cytomegalovirus status from the catalog of TCR beta chain sequences. In a later analysis, TCR nucleotide sequences were compared against IMGT/GENE-DB human TR gene sequences so that V and J genes could be assigned. The TCRdist pipeline was used in a later analysis to assign CDR3 sequences and most-parsimonious VDJ recombination scenarios. In a later analysis, each TCR beta chain was defined by its CDR3 amino acid sequence together with its V-gene family, and reads without a unique V-gene family were excluded. In a later analysis, 450 to 600 highly shared, low-generation-probability nucleotide sequences were removed to address suspected cross-contamination and a sequencing artifact. For each public chain, a later analysis derived a clonal expansion index from normalized ranks of inferred template counts within each repertoire. Generation probabilities in a later analysis came from a VDJ recombination model fitted to out-of-frame rearrangements, and those results were checked against IGoR. In a later analysis, TCR-TCR, TCR-HLA and TCR-CMV co-occurrence was scored with hypergeometric tests, and a repertoire-size bias correction was applied to TCR pairs. To estimate false discovery rates, a later analysis permuted the HLA or CMV assignments 20 times. A later analysis grouped co-occurring TCRs with DBSCAN, adding TCRdist sequence similarity when clustering within HLA-allele-positive subsets. Repertoires with fewer than 30,000 or more than 120,000 public chains were left out of co-occurrence clustering, as were five repertoires with anomalous nucleotide sharing. In its TCRdb copy, this immuneACCESS table keeps in-frame sequences only and misses some clones. Where compared with another copy, unresolved V genes explain less than half of these, and the others have no known cause. V, J and clone size are those of that table, while D and trimming were read from the DNA. Counted in this sample were 210,000 or so clones; approximately 90% of them appeared once. The ten biggest clones cover around 1% of the sample.

In total, just over 650 healthy bone marrow donors made up the cohort. At the time of sampling, all cohort members were nominally healthy, though unrecorded immune exposures were likely present. The donor tested CMV seronegative, placing the donor among the approximately 360 seronegative members of the cohort. A peripheral blood sample was collected from each donor, and TCR beta sequencing was performed on peripheral blood mononuclear cells. Genomic DNA was extracted from the blood cell samples with the Qiagen DNeasy Blood Extraction Kit. With respect to this clone: No antigen is known for it. Base qualities are not recorded, but no much larger clone differs from it by a single base.

The sample comprised PBMCs. This receptor was taken from a woman under 30 in good health and CMV-seronegative.

The CDR3 sequence is CAWRGQGLSEQYF. The sequenced DNA: TGTGCCTGGAGGGGACAGGGGCTGAGCGAGCAGTACTTC. The rearranged chain carries TRBV30 and TRBJ2-7; a stretch of 10 junction bases matches TRBD1. The CDR3 runs 13 amino acids, cysteine and phenylalanine included. Only the CDR3 portion is preserved as DNA: 39 bases, with reading frame beginning at the first base. Trimmed from V: 3 bases; trimmed from J: 6 bases; junction bases lacking a gene match: 5. CDR1 and CDR2 (GTSNPN, SVGIG) derive from the germline V gene (reference sequence).